This TCR beta chain stems from a study of OX40 agonist ivuxolimab in advanced cancers. Study background: Among those enrolled, mean age was about 62 years (range roughly 20 to 79) and approximately 83% were male. Partial responses were observed in three patients, of whom one had hepatocellular carcinoma and two had cutaneous melanoma.

Patients had blood sampled at baseline and again on cycle 4 day 1 and cycle 7 day 1. As for this clone: What it recognizes is unknown.

Some clones are missing from TCRdb's copy, which holds only in-frame ones; the method was immunoSEQ multiplex PCR. The sample lists tens of thousands of clones, approximately 81% occurring once. Findings and limits, study-wide: Specificity for antigen went undetermined in the expanded peripheral T cells.

V lost 6 bases to trimming and J lost 3 bases; unmatched junction nucleotides: 9. The length of the CDR3 is 15 residues. Germline-derived CDR1 and CDR2 are SGHTA and FQGNSA. This sample comprised CD4+ or CD8+ T cells sorted from blood, obtained in a trial of the OX40 agonist ivuxolimab. The TCR comes from an adult with an advanced solid tumor such as melanoma, head and neck, liver or kidney cancer. J is TRBJ1-1 and V is TRBV7-2; the match to TRBD1 covers 8 bases. CDR3 in amino acids: CASSPGGRVDTEAFF. The CDR3 DNA reads as TGTGCCAGCAGTCCAGGGGGCAGGGTGGACACTGAAGCTTTCTTT.